These T cell receptor beta chains were read from a single sample in a study of cytomegalovirus exposure and HLA in healthy donors. Assay used: immunoSEQ multiplex PCR; TCRdb lists only in-frame clones, some missing. Found here are 150,000 to 200,000 clones, over 60% of them singletons; the top ten hold about 2.3%. Specimen: PBMCs. The source of these receptors is a woman aged 50 to 60 in good health and CMV-seronegative. CDR3s include the opening cysteine and the closing phenylalanine or tryptophan. A D gene is named only where the DNA matches it firmly. Clone size, where shown, is once, few, many, or a class for clones that have expanded.

TRBJ1-3 - TRBD1 TRBV28 TGTGCCAGCAGTCCGACGGGGGTACAGGGGCCGACCTCTGGAAACACCATATATTTT CASSPTGVQGPTSGNTIYF
TRBJ2-2 few - TRBV6-1 TGTGCCAGCAGGATACAGGGACCCGGGGAGCTGTTTTTT CASRIQGPGELFF
TRBJ2-5 - TRBD2 TRBV28 TGTGCCAGCACTCGAGGGACTAGCGGGCAAGAGACCCAGTACTTC CASTRGTSGQETQYF
TRBJ2-1 - TRBD2 TRBV4-2 TGTGCCAGCAGCCAAACCGCGGCGATAGGTAGCGGGATAAAGCATGAGCAGTTCTTC CASSQTAAIGSGIKHEQFF
TRBJ1-3 - TRBD1 TRBV2 TGTGCCAGCTCTTGGACAGGGCTGCGGCCTGGAAACACCATATATTTT CASSWTGLRPGNTIYF
TRBJ1-3 - - TRBV15 TGTGCCACCAGCAGAGCGGCGGGGGATCCTGGAAACACCATATATTTT CATSRAAGDPGNTIYF
TRBJ2-1 once TRBD2 TRBV29-1 TGCAGCGCCCGACTAGCGGGGGGGAATGAGCAGTTCTTC CSARLAGGNEQFF
TRBJ1-6 - - TRBV6-4 TGTGCCAGCAGTGACAGCTACTATAATTCCCCCCTCCACTTT CASSDSYYNSPLHF
TRBJ2-3 - - TRBV7-6 TGTGCCAGCAGACCCACTACGGGGAGGAGCACAGATACGCAGTATTTT CASRPTTGRSTDTQYF
TRBJ2-7 - - TRBV30 TGTGCCTGGAGTGAGAGAGGGCACAAGAGCTCCTACGAGCAGTACTTC CAWSERGHKSSYEQYF
TRBJ2-3 - TRBD2 TRBV29-1 TGCAGCGCTTGGGGACTAGCGGGTAGCACAGATACGCAGTATTTT CSAWGLAGSTDTQYF
TRBJ2-1 - TRBD1 TRBV4-2 TGTGCCAGCAGCCAATCGGGGGGGGGACAGGGGCTCAATGAGCAGTTCTTC CASSQSGGGQGLNEQFF
TRBJ2-7 - - TRBV18 TGTGCCAGCTCACCTGGTCCAGGGCTGGAGCAGTACTTC CASSPGPGLEQYF
TRBJ1-5 - - TRBV6-5 TGTGCCAGCAGTTCCGCTGGGGGGGATTGGGAGCCCCAGCATTTT CASSSAGGDWEPQHF
TRBJ1-1 - TRBD1 TRBV2 TGTGGGGACAGGGGGGAAGGCACTGAAGCTTTCTTT CGDRGEGTEAFF
TRBJ2-4 few TRBD1 TRBV2 TGTGCCAGCAGTCTACAGGGGCTAGCCAAAAACATTCAGTACTTC CASSLQGLAKNIQYF
TRBJ2-5 - - TRBV13 TGTGCCAGCAGCCTCCCGGACTATCCCAAGACCCAGTACTTC CASSLPDYPKTQYF
TRBJ2-5 - TRBD2 TRBV28 TGTGCCAGCAGACCCGGGACTAGCGGGGGACAAGAGACCCAGTACTTC CASRPGTSGGQETQYF
TRBJ2-7 - - TRBV7-2 TGTGCCAGCAGCTTAGTATCTGGGCAGGGGAGCGAGCAGTACTTC CASSLVSGQGSEQYF
TRBJ2-4 - TRBD2 TRBV6-6 TGTGCCAGCAGGTCCGGGACTAGGAGGGTGGGAAACATTCAGTACTTC CASRSGTRRVGNIQYF
TRBJ2-5 - - TRBV28 TGTGCCAGCACCCCCAGCGGGACACCGGAGGGGCAGACCCAGTACTTC CASTPSGTPEGQTQYF
TRBJ1-1 - - TRBV2 TGTGCCAGTGTAACAGACATGAACACTGAAGCTTTCTTT CASVTDMNTEAFF
TRBJ2-7 - TRBD1 TRBV28 TGTGCCAGCAGTTTAGGGGCAGGGGACAGATCAACCTACGAGCAGTACTTC CASSLGAGDRSTYEQYF
TRBJ1-2 - - TRBV6-6 TGTGCCAGCAGTTACGGGGCAGGGCTCTATGGCTACACCTTC CASSYGAGLYGYTF
TRBJ2-5 - - TRBV30 TGTGCCTGGAATTTAGGGGGAGAGACCCAGTACTTC CAWNLGGETQYF
TRBJ2-2 - TRBD2 TRBV7-2 TGTGCCAGCAGCTTCTCGGGACTAGCGGGGGGCACCGGGGAGCTGTTTTTT CASSFSGLAGGTGELFF
TRBJ1-4 - - TRBV28 TGTGCCAGCAGACAGATCCGTGAAAAACTGTTTTTT CASRQIREKLFF
TRBJ1-1 - TRBD1 TRBV7-2 TGTGCCAGCAGCTTAGACAGGGGGAACACTGAAGCTTTCTTT CASSLDRGNTEAFF
TRBJ2-1 - TRBD2 TRBV4-3 TGCGCCAGCAGCCAAGATCGACCGGGAATAGCGGGAGGTCAGCTGTTCTTC CASSQDRPGIAGGQLFF
TRBJ1-1 - - TRBV28 TGTGCCAGCAGTTCCTTACAGATCAACACTGAAGCTTTCTTT CASSSLQINTEAFF
TRBJ2-2 - TRBD1 TRBV18 TGTGCCAGCTCACCAAACAGGGGGAACACCGGGGAGCTGTTTTTT CASSPNRGNTGELFF
TRBJ2-1 once - TRBV6-5 TGTGCCAGCACGACCGGGAGCGCTATCCACAATGAGCAGTTCTTC CASTTGSAIHNEQFF
TRBJ2-5 - TRBD1 TRBV4-3 TGCGCCAGCAGCCCATCGACAGGGAGTAGCCTCAGATTTTTCCAGGAGACCCAGTACTTC CASSPSTGSSLRFFQETQYF
TRBJ2-1 - - TRBV5-6 TGTGCCAGCAGCTTGCAGGGTACCTACAATGAGCAGTTCTTC CASSLQGTYNEQFF
TRBJ1-5 - TRBD1 TRBV28 TGTGCCAGCAGTTTAGGGAAGGGGGACAGATCCCAGCCCCAGCATTTT CASSLGKGDRSQPQHF
TRBJ2-3 - - TRBV6-5 TGTGCCAGCAGTTACTCGATTGCGGGGACCACAGATACGCAGTATTTT CASSYSIAGTTDTQYF
TRBJ2-7 - TRBD2 TRBV27 TGTGCCAGCAGTCTAGCCGGGACTAGCTCCTACGAGCAGTACTTC CASSLAGTSSYEQYF
TRBJ2-5 - - TRBV7-3 TGTGCCAGCAGCTTAGGGGGCGGGAGAGGGGAGACCCAGTACTTC CASSLGGGRGETQYF
TRBJ2-5 - TRBD1 TRBV5-1 TGCGCCAGCAGCTTGGCCTTGGGACAGGCGGGCCAAGAGACCCAGTACTTC CASSLALGQAGQETQYF
TRBJ1-1 - - TRBV29-1 TGCAGCGTTGAAGGGAGTGGGGGGGCGACTGAAGCTTTCTTT CSVEGSGGATEAFF
TRBJ2-5 - TRBD2 TRBV28 TGTGCCAGTGGGACTAGCGGGGGCCAAGAGACCCAGTACTTC CASGTSGGQETQYF
TRBJ1-6 - - TRBV5-6 TGTGCCAGCAGCTTGGTTGGGGGCTCACCCCTCCACTTT CASSLVGGSPLHF
TRBJ1-5 - - TRBV28 TGTGCCAGCAGTTTATTACGGCGGAAAATAAATCAGCCCCAGCATTTT CASSLLRRKINQPQHF
TRBJ2-7 few TRBD2 TRBV9 TGTGCCAGCAGCGTAGTAGCGGGGGGATACGAGCAGTACTTC CASSVVAGGYEQYF
TRBJ2-3 - - TRBV15 TGTGCCACAAGACGAACCGGGGGTAGCACAGATACGCAGTATTTT CATRRTGGSTDTQYF